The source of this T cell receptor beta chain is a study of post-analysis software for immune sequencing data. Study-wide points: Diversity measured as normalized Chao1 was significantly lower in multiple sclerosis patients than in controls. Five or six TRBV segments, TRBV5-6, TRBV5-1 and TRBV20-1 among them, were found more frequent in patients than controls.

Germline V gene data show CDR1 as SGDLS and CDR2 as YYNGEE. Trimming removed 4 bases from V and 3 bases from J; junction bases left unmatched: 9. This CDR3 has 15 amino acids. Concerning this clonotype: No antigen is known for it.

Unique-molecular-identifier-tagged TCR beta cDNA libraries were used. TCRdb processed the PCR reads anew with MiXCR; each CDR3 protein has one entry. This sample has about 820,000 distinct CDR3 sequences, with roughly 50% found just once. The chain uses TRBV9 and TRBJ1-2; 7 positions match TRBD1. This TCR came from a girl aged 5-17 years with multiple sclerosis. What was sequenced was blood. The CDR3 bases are TGTGCCAGCAGCCCAGGGGGGGGAGCGTACTATGGCTACACCTTC. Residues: CASSPGGGAYYGYTF.